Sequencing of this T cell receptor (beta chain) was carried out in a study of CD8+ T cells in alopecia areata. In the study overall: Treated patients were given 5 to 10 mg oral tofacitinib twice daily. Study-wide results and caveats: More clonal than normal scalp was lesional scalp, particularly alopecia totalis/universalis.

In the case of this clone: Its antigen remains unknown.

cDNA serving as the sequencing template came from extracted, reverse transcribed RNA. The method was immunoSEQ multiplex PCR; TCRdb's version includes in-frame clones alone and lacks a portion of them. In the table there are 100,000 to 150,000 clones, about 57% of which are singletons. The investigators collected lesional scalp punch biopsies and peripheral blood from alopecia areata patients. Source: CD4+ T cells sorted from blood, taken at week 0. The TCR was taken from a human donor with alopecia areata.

This chain's CDR3 is CASSFGQSSYNEQFF. The CDR3 DNA is TGCGCCAGCAGCTTTGGACAGAGCTCCTACAATGAGCAGTTCTTC. This chain links TRBV5-1 with TRBJ2-1, with D tentatively TRBD1 (6 bases). Between the trimmed V and J ends, which lost 2 bases and 0 bases, there was a span of 9 bases. The germline V gene has CDR1 SGHRS and CDR2 YFSETQ. The CDR3 sequence is 15 residues long.